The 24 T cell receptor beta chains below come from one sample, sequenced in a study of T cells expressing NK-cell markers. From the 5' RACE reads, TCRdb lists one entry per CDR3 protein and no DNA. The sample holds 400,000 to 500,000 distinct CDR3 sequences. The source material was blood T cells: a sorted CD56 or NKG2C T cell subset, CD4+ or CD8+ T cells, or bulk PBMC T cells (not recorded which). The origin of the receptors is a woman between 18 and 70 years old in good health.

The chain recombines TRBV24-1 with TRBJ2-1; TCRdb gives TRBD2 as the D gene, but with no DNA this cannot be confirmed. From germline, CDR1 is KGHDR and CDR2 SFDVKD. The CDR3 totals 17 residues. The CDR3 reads CATSDILAGRSYNEQFF.

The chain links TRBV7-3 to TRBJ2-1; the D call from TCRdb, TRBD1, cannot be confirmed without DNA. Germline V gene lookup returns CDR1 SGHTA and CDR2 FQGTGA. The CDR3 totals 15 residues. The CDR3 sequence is CASSPGFTSYNEQFF.

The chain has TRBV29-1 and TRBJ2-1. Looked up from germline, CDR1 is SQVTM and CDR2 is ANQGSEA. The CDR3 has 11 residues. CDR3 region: CSVEFPTGQFF.

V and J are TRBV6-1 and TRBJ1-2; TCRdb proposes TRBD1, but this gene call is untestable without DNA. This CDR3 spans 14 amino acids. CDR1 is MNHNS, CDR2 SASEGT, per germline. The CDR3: CASTNGLSYKGYTF.

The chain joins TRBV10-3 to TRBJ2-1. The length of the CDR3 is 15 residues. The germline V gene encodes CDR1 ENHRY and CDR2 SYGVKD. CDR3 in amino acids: CAPKKRGGDSNEQFF.

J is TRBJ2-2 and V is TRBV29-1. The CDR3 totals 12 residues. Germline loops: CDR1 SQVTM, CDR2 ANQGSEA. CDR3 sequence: CSVRTNTGELSF.

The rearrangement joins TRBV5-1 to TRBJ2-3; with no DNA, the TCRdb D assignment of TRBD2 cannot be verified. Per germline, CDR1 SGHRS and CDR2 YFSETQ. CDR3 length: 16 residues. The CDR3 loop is CASSLASGGATDTQYF.

This CDR3 is CASSLGYFQETQYF. The chain combines TRBV5-1 with TRBJ2-5. The CDR3 extends over 14 amino acids. Germline loops: CDR1 SGHRS, CDR2 YFSETQ. The entire variable domain, with the rest obtained from reference TRBV5-1 and TRBJ2-5, is as follows: KAGVTQTPRYLIKTRGQQVTLSCSPISGHRSVSWYQQTPGQGLQFLFEYFSETQRNKGNFPGRFSGRQFSNSRSEMNVSTLELGDSALYLCASSLGYFQETQYFGPGTRLLVL.

CDR3 in amino acids: CASSYPSGGTDTQYF. This sequence joins TRBV6-2 or TRBV6-3 and TRBJ2-3; TCRdb outputs TRBD2, but without DNA this stays unchecked. The CDR3 totals 15 residues. In germline, CDR1 is MNHEY, CDR2 SVGEGT.

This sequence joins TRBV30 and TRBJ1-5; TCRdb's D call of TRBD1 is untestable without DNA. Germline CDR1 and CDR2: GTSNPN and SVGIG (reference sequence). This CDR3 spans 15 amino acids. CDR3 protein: CAWSVPGTGNQPQHF.

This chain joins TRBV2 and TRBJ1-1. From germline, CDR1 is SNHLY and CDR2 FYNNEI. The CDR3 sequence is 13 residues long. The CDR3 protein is CATNSRLNTEAFF.

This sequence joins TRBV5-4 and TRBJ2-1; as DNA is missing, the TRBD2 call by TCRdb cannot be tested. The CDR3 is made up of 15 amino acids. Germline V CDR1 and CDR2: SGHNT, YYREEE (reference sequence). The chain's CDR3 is CASSTGTSGSNEQFF.

The CDR3 sequence: CATRGGVATNEKLFF. This rearrangement joins TRBV2 to TRBJ1-4; the D call of TRBD1 rests on TCRdb alone, since no DNA is present to check it. Germline V CDR1 and CDR2: SNHLY, FYNNEI. The CDR3 contains 15 residues.

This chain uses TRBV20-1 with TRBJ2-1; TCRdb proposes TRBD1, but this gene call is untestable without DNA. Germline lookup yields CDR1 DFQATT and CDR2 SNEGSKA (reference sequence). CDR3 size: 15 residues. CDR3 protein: CSATRLENYYNEQFF.

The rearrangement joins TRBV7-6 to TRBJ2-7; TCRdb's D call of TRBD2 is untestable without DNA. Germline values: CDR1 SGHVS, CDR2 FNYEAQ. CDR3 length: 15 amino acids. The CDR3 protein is CASSPSGGLFYEQYF.

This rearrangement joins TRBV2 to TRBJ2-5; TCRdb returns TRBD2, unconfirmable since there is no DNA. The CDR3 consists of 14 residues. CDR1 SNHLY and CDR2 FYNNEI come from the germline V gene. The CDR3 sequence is CASTLNGPPETQYF.

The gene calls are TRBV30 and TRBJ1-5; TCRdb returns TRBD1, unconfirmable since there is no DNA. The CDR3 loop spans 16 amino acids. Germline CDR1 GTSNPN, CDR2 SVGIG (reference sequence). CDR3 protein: CAWSAITGVWGQPQHF.

The CDR3 protein is CASSRKGEKLFF. The chain is built from TRBV4-3 and TRBJ1-4. Germline CDR1 is LGHNA and CDR2 is YSLEER. This CDR3 comprises 12 residues.

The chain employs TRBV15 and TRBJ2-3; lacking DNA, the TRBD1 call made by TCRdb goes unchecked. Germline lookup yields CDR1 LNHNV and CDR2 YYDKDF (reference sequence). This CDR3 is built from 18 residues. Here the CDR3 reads CATSRDESPATGTDTQYF.

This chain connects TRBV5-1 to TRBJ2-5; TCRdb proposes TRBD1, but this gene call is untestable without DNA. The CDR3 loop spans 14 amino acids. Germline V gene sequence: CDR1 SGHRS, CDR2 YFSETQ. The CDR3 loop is CASSLEGGSETQYF.

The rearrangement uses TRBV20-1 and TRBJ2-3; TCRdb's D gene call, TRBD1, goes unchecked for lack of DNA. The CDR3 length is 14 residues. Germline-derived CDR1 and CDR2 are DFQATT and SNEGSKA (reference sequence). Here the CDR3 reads CSARGLIFTDTQYF.

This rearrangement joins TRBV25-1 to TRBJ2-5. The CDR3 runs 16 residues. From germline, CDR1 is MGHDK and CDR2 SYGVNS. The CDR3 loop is CASSEKSAGDEETQYF.

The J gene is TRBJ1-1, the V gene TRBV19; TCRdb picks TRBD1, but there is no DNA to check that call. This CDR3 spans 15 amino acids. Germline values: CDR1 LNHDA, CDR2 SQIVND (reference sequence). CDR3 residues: CASSITQGLNTEAFF.

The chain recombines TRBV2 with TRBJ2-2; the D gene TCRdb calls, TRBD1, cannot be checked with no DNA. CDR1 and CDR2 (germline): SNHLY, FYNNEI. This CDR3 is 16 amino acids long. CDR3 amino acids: CALLRQGAKKAGELFF.